Included here is one TCR beta chain sequence, with context. The CDR3 extends over 16 amino acids. Germline V gene sequence: CDR1 SGHAT, CDR2 FQNNGV. After removal of 5 bases from V and 5 bases from J, the junction contained 10 bases not matched to a gene. The sample belongs to a study of T cell changes during pregnancy in multiple sclerosis. The method was immunoSEQ multiplex PCR; TCRdb's version includes in-frame clones alone and lacks a portion of them. The sample gives roughly 49,000 clones, approximately 95% of which show up once; 5.5% to 7% is in the top ten. The TCR sequence derives from a female donor with multiple sclerosis, enrolled in a pregnancy study. The chain couples TRBV11-2 to TRBJ2-7; 12 bases map to TRBD2. The specimen comprised CD8+ T cells from peripheral blood mononuclear cells, sampled in the first trimester of pregnancy. The CDR3 loop reads CASSPATSGRINEQYF. The CDR3 DNA sequence: TGTGCCAGCAGCCCTGCCACTAGCGGGAGGATAAACGAGCAGTACTTC. The full variable domain, with the rest looked up from reference TRBV11-2 and TRBJ2-7, is EAGVAQSPRYKIIEKRQSVAFWCNPISGHATLYWYQQILGQGPKLLIQFQNNGVVDDSQLPKDRFSAERLKGVDSTLKIQPAKLEDSAVYLCASSPATSGRINEQYFGPGTRLTVT.